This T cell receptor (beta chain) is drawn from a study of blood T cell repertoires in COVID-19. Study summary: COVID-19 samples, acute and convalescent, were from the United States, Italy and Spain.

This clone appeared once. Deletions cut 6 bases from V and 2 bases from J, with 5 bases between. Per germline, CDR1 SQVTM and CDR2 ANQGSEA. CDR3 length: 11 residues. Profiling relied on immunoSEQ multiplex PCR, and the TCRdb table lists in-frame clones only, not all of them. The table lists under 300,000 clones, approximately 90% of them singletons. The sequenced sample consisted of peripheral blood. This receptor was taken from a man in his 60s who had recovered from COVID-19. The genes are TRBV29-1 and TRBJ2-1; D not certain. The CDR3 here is CSVATYNEQFF. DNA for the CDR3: TGCAGCGTAGCTACCTACAATGAGCAGTTCTTC.